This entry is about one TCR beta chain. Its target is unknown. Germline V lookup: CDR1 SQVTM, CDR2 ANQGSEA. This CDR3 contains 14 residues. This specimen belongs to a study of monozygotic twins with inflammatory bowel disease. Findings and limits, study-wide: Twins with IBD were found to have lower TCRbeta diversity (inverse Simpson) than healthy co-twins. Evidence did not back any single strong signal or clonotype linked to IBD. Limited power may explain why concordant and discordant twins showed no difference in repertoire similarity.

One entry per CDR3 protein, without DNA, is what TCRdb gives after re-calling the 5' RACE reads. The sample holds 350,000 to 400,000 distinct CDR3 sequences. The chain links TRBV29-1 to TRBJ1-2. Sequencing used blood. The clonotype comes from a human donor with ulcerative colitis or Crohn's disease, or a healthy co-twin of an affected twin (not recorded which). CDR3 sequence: CSVVSVGTIYGYTF.